This T cell receptor beta chain originates from a study of blood T cell repertoires in COVID-19. Between the trimmed V and J ends, which lost 5 bases and 0 bases, there was a span of 14 bases. This CDR3 has 16 amino acids. Germline-derived CDR1 and CDR2 are SGHTA and FQGNSA. Study processing details: The authors estimated nucleated cell counts from reference gene primer amplification. Repertoires were generated with immunoSEQ multiplex PCR, while TCRdb's copy carries only in-frame clones and drops some. V and J calls and clone size are as listed in that table; D and trimming were resolved from the DNA. Of about 330,000 clones listed, 89% are singletons.

Sequenced: peripheral blood. The TCR sequence derives from a young man who had recovered from COVID-19. The chain joins TRBV7-2 to TRBJ1-3; tentative D call: TRBD1 (5 bases). CDR3 sequence reads: CASSERGGSSGNTIYF. CDR3 nucleotides: TGTGCCAGCAGCGAAAGGGGAGGGAGCTCTGGAAACACCATATATTTT.